The clone carrying this T cell receptor beta chain was counted a single time. In the study's own analysis: Estimation of nucleated cell counts was performed using reference gene primer amplification. Method: immunoSEQ multiplex PCR; TCRdb's copy keeps in-frame clones and lacks some. That table is the source of V, J and clone size, and D and trimming were worked out from the DNA. The sample consists of a few hundred thousand clones, roughly 89% of them appearing once. Patients from Seattle were sampled longitudinally, starting during active infection. This sample was included in a study of blood T cell repertoires in COVID-19. Overall study: Sites across the United States, Italy and Spain contributed samples from acute and convalescent COVID-19. T cells, B-cell-depleted T cells, or PBMCs provided the cDNA or gDNA that served as material.

The germline V and J ends were trimmed by 6 bases and 4 bases, with 10 bases remaining between them. The CDR3 is 14 amino acids. CDR1 is SGHAT and CDR2 is FQNNGV in the germline V gene. Sequencing input: peripheral blood. The TCR was taken from a woman in her twenties or thirties with COVID-19, enrolled during active disease. J is TRBJ1-6 and V is TRBV11-2; D may be TRBD1 (6 bases). CDR3 bases: TGTGCCAGCAGTATCGGACAGTATAATTCACCCCTCCACTTT. This codes for CASSIGQYNSPLHF.